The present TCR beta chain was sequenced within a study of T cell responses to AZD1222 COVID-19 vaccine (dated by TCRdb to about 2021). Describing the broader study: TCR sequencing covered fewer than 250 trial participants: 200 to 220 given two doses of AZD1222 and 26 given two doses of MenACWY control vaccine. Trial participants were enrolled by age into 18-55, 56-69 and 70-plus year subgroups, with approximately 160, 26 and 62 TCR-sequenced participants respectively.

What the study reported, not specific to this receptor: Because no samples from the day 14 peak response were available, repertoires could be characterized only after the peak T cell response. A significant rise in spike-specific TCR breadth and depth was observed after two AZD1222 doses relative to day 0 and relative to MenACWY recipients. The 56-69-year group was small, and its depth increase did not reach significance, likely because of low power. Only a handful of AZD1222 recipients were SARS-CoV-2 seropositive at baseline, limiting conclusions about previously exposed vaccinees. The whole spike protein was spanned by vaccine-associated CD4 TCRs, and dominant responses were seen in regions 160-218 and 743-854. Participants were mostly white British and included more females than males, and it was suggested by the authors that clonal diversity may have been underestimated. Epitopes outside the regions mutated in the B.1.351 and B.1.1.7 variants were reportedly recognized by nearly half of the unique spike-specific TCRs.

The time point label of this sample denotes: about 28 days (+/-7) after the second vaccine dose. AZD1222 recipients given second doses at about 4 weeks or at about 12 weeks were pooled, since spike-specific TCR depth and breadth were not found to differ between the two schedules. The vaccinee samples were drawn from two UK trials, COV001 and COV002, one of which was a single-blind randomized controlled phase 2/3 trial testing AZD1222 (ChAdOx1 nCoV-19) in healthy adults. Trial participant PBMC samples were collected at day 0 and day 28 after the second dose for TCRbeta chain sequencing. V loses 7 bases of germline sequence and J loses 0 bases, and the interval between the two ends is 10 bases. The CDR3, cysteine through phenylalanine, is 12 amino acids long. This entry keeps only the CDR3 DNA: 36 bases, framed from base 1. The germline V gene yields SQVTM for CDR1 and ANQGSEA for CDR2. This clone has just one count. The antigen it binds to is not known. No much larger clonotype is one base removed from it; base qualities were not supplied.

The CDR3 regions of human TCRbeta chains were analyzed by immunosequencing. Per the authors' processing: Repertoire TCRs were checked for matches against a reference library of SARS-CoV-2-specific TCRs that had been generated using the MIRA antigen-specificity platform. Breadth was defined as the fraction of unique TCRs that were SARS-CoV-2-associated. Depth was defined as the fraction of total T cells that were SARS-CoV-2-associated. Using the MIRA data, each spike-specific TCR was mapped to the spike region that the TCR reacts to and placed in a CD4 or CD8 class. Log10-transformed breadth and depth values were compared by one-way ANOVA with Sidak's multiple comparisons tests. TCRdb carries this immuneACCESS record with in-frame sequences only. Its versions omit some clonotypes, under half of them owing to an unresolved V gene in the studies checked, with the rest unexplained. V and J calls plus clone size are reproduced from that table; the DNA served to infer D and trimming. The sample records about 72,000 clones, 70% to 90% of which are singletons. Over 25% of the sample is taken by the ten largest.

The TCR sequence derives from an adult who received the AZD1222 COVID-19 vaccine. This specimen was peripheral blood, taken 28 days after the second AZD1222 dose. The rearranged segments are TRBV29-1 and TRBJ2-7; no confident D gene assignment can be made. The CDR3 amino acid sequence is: CSGRDFSYEQYF. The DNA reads TGCAGCGGAAGAGACTTCTCCTACGAGCAGTACTTC.